The T cell receptor (beta chain) under discussion was sequenced for a study of cytomegalovirus exposure and HLA in healthy donors. Notes on the study in general: Judged likely to be a sequencing artifact was a cluster of highly shared sequence variants. Analyzed later, most CMV-associated TCR beta chains appeared HLA-restricted.

PCR was performed using 60 Vbeta and 13 Jbeta primers. The data were produced by immunoSEQ multiplex PCR, yet TCRdb's version contains in-frame clones alone and is incomplete. The sample records under 150,000 clones, roughly 82% being singletons. The ends were cut back, 2 bases at V and 7 bases at J, with 6 bases in the middle. Germline-derived CDR1 and CDR2 are SEHNR and FQNEAQ (reference sequence). The CDR3 is 12 amino acids. About this clone: Its specificity is not known. This CDR3 is also generated by other DNA sequences in the sample.

This sequence was found in a boy younger than 18 in good health and CMV-seronegative. This chain uses TRBV7-9 with TRBJ2-1; TRBD1 might be the D (5 bases). Sequencing was done on a sample of PBMCs. CDR3 sequence reads: CASSLRGNEQFF. The CDR3 DNA reads TGTGCCAGCAGCTTAAGGGGAAATGAGCAGTTCTTC.